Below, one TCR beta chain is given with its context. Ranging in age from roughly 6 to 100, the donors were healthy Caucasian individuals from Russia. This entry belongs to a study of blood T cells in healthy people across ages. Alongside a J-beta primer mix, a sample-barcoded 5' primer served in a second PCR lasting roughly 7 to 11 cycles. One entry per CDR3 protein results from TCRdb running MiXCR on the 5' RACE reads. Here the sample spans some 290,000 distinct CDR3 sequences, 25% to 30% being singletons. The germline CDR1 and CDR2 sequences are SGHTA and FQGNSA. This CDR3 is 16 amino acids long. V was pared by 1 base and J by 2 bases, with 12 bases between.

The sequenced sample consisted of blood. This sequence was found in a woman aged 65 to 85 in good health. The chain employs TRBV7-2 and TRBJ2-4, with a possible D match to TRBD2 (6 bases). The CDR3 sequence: CASSLGDSTSKNIQYF. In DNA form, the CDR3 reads TGTGCCAGCAGCTTAGGGGACTCCACCTCCAAAAACATTCAGTACTTC.